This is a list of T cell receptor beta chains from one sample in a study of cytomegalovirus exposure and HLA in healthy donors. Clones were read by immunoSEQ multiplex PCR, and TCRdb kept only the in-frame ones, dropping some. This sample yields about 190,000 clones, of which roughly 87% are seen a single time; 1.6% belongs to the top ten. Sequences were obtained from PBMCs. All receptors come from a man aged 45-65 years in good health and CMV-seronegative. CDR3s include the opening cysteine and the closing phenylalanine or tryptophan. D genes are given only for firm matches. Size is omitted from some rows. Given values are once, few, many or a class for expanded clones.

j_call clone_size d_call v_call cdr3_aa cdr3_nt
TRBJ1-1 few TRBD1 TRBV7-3 CASSATGTENTEAFF TGTGCCAGCAGCGCGACCGGGACAGAGAACACTGAAGCTTTCTTT
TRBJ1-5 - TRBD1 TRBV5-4 CASSSLLTGVVQPQHF TGTGCCAGCAGTTCCCTACTGACAGGGGTGGTTCAGCCCCAGCATTTT
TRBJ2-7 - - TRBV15 CATSADSIGEQYF TGTGCCACCAGCGCGGACTCCATAGGCGAGCAGTACTTC
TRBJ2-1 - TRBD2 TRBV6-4 CASRTSGGAGEQFF TGTGCCAGCAGGACTAGCGGGGGGGCGGGTGAGCAGTTCTTC
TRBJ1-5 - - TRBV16 CASSQAGAQPQHF TGTGCCAGCAGCCAAGCCGGAGCACAGCCCCAGCATTTT
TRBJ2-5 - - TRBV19 CASSIWQGGQETQYF TGTGCCAGTAGTATATGGCAGGGTGGCCAAGAGACCCAGTACTTC
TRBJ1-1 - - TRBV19 CASSNPGNTEAFF TGTGCCAGTAGTAACCCCGGGAACACTGAAGCTTTCTTT
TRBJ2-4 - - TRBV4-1 CASSQESSPRARGTENIQYF TGCGCCAGCAGCCAAGAAAGTTCCCCCCGGGCCAGGGGCACCGAAAACATTCAGTACTTC
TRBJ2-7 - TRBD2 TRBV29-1 CSVSSGRASDEQYF TGCAGCGTTTCTAGCGGGAGGGCCTCGGACGAGCAGTACTTC
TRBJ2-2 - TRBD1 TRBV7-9 CASSWGQGRTGELFF TGTGCCAGCAGCTGGGGACAGGGAAGGACCGGGGAGCTGTTTTTT
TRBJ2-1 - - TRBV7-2 CASSSPRGNNEQFF TGTGCCAGCAGCTCCCCTCGGGGGAACAATGAGCAGTTCTTC
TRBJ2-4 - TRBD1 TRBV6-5 CASSRGQGARNIQYF TGTGCCAGCAGTAGAGGTCAGGGGGCAAGGAACATTCAGTACTTC
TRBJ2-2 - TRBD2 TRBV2 CASRSGGTNTGELFF TGTGCCAGCAGGTCGGGGGGTACGAACACCGGGGAGCTGTTTTTT
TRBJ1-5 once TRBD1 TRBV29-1 CSAITGGNGNQPQHF TGCAGCGCTATAACAGGGGGTAATGGCAATCAGCCCCAGCATTTT
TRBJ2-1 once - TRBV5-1 CASSLSGESYNEQFF TGCGCCAGCAGCTTGTCCGGTGAGTCCTACAATGAGCAGTTCTTC
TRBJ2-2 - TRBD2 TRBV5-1 CASSLTSGIAGELFF TGCGCCAGCAGCTTAACGAGCGGGATTGCCGGGGAGCTGTTTTTT
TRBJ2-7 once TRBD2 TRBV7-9 CASSLVGALAGVYEQYF TGTGCCAGCAGCTTAGTGGGGGCGTTAGCGGGGGTTTACGAGCAGTACTTC
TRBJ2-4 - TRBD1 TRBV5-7 CASSSDRAVKYF TGTGCCAGCAGCTCGGACAGGGCCGTCAAGTACTTC
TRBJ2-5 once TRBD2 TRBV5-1 CASKGLAGGIQETQYF TGCGCCAGCAAGGGGCTAGCGGGGGGCATCCAAGAGACCCAGTACTTC
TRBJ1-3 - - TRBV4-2 CASSLWTDGNTIYF TGTGCCAGCAGCCTGTGGACAGACGGAAACACCATATATTTT
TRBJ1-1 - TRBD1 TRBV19 CASSIDLGTGDAEAFF TGTGCCAGTAGTATAGATCTTGGGACAGGGGACGCTGAAGCTTTCTTT
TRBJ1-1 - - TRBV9 CASSVARTPNTEAFF TGTGCCAGCAGCGTAGCTAGGACACCGAACACTGAAGCTTTCTTT
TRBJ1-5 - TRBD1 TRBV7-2 CASSPRGTDVNQPQHF TGTGCCAGCAGCCCCCGCGGGACAGATGTCAATCAGCCCCAGCATTTT